Here is one TCR beta chain with its context. This sample stems from a study of CD8 T cells in Susac syndrome. The CDR3 has 14 residues. The germline gives CDR1 SGHDT, CDR2 YYEEEE. V lost 4 bases to trimming and J lost 5 bases, with 16 bases between them. Random hexamers were used to reverse transcribe the RNA input (about 0.5 to 1 ug). TCRdb independently ran MiXCR on the immunoSEQ multiplex PCR reads; one entry per CDR3 protein. The top ten hold over 0.12% of the sample, which has around 150,000 distinct CDR3 sequences, around 95% seen once. The rearrangement uses TRBV5-6 and TRBJ2-7; possibly TRBD1 or TRBD2 for D (5 bases each). The receptor comes from a human donor in good health. The specimen was CD4+ T cells from PBMCs. The CDR3 is CASSREGTDHEQYF. CDR3 in DNA: TGTGCCAGCAGCCGCGAAGGGACGGATCACGAGCAGTACTTC.